These T cell receptor beta chains were read from a single sample in a study of graft-versus-host responses after intestinal transplantation. Libraries were prepared by immunoSEQ multiplex PCR; TCRdb keeps only in-frame clonotypes and omits some of them. This sample has tens of thousands of clones, with 75% to 95% found just once. The sample here was PBMCs, taken about 93 weeks after intestinal transplant. The receptors were sampled from a human patient who received an intestinal transplant, so some T cells may come from the graft donor. The CDR3 runs from the conserved cysteine through the conserved F or W. The D gene is left open where the match is weak. Where a row states a size, it is once, few, many or the class of an expanded clone; other rows omit it.

>TRBJ1-1|TRBV7-8|.|.
TGTGCCAGCAGCTTCCTCATGAACACTGAAGCTTTCTTT
CASSFLMNTEAFF
>TRBJ2-3|TRBV5-1|TRBD2|.
TGCGCCAGCAGCTTAGGGACTAGCCCTGGGATAGATACGCAGTATTTT
CASSLGTSPGIDTQYF
>TRBJ2-4|TRBV4-2|.|.
TGTGCCAGCAGCCAAGCATGGGGGGAGGTGGCCAAAAACATTCAGTACTTC
CASSQAWGEVAKNIQYF
>TRBJ2-2|TRBV11-3|TRBD1|.
TGTGCCAGCAGCTCTACAGGGGAATCGGACACCGGGGAGCTGTTTTTT
CASSSTGESDTGELFF
>TRBJ1-3|TRBV6-5|.|.
TGTGCCAGCACCAGCTCTGGAAACACCATATATTTT
CASTSSGNTIYF
>TRBJ1-6|TRBV6-6|TRBD1|.
TGTGCCAGCAGTTCTCTTCCACGGACAGGGAGTTCACCCCTCCACTTT
CASSSLPRTGSSPLHF
>TRBJ1-6|TRBV9|.|.
TGTGCCAGCAGCGTAGACAGGAATTCACCCCTCCACTTT
CASSVDRNSPLHF
>TRBJ1-2|TRBV15|.|.
TGTGCCACCAGCAGAGATTCGAAGAGCTATGGCTACACCTTC
CATSRDSKSYGYTF
>TRBJ1-2|TRBV27|.|once
TGTGCCAGCAGTTTAGAGGGTGGGAGCTATGGCTACACCTTC
CASSLEGGSYGYTF
>TRBJ1-2|TRBV7-9|.|.
TGTGCCAGCAGCTTGGCAGGGGAGAGTGGCTACACCTTC
CASSLAGESGYTF
>TRBJ1-5|TRBV7-9|TRBD1|.
TGTGCCAGCAGCTCCCAGGGGGTAATCAATCAGCCCCAGCATTTT
CASSSQGVINQPQHF
>TRBJ2-5|TRBV5-1|TRBD1|once
TGCGCCAGCAGGGCCGGGACAGGGGGCCAGGAGACCCAGTACTTC
CASRAGTGGQETQYF
>TRBJ2-2|TRBV7-9|.|.
TGTGCCAGCACTAGGGGCTGGAGGGAGCTGTTTTTT
CASTRGWRELFF
>TRBJ2-1|TRBV7-9|TRBD1|.
TGTGCCAGCAGCTTAGGGGACAGGGTTCGGGATGAGCAGTTCTTC
CASSLGDRVRDEQFF
>TRBJ2-5|TRBV7-7|.|.
TGTGCCAGCAGCTTAGGAAGGCTAGTGTCTAGTCAAGAGACCCAGTACTTC
CASSLGRLVSSQETQYF
>TRBJ1-1|TRBV16|.|.
TGTGCCAGCAGCCAAATCGGGAACACTGAAGCTTTCTTT
CASSQIGNTEAFF
>TRBJ1-3|TRBV27|.|.
TGTGCCAGCAGGGCGGCAGGGAGCGGAAACACCATATATTTT
CASRAAGSGNTIYF
>TRBJ1-2|TRBV5-1|TRBD1|few
TGCGCCAGCAGCTTACGGACAGGGGGGGACTATGGCTACACCTTC
CASSLRTGGDYGYTF
>TRBJ2-1|TRBV19|TRBD2|few
TGTGCCAGTACGGTCCAGGCTAGCGGGGTAGATGAGCAGTTCTTC
CASTVQASGVDEQFF
>TRBJ2-5|TRBV19|.|.
TGTGCCAGTTCTCGGGGGGCCATTTCAAGGGGAGAGACCCAGTACTTC
CASSRGAISRGETQYF
>TRBJ1-2|TRBV10-2|.|.
TGCGCCAGCTGTGAAAGGGTTTCCAGGAGGTATGGCTACACCTTC
CASCERVSRRYGYTF